This paragraph reports one T cell receptor (beta chain). No antigen is known for it. The sample comes from a study of OX40 agonist ivuxolimab in advanced cancers. Study background: Subjects had a mean age of roughly 60 years, with a range of 23 to 79; about 83% were male. Overall study findings and caveats: Among the lowest peripheral clonal expansion occurred in 0.1-3.0 mg/kg partial responders. At 0.1 to 3.0 mg/kg, clonal expansion of CD4+ and CD8+ blood T cells had occurred by week 6. Expanded peripheral T cell antigen specificity was not determined.

Measured with immunoSEQ multiplex PCR; TCRdb has only the in-frame clones, and not every one. The sample carries 80,000 or so clones, around 86% recorded once. Looked up from germline, CDR1 is ENHRY and CDR2 is SYGVKD. The CDR3 covers 15 residues. The J segment lost 7 bases and the V segment lost 0 bases, leaving 3 bases of the junction unmatched. The rearrangement uses TRBV10-3 and TRBJ1-4; 9 bases fit TRBD1. The source of this sequence is an adult with an advanced solid tumor such as melanoma, head and neck, liver or kidney cancer. Source: CD4+ or CD8+ T cells sorted from blood, taken in a trial of the OX40 agonist ivuxolimab. The CDR3 reads CAISESGQGREKLFF. In nucleotides, the CDR3 is TGTGCCATCAGTGAGTCGGGACAGGGTCGTGAAAAACTGTTTTTT.